This TCR beta chain was obtained from a study of post-analysis software for immune sequencing data (dated by TCRdb to 2014 to 2015). About the study as a whole: Disease courses on record covered relapsing-remitting, secondary progressive and progressive-relapsing multiple sclerosis, though some patients had no subtype annotation. The patient repertoires were set against 10 to 11 previously published healthy control repertoires from donors whose ages ranged from roughly 6 to 27 years. A subset of samples was prepared in parallel using single-end sample barcoding, then pooled and co-amplified after Illumina adapter ligation. What the study reported, not specific to this receptor: Direct clustering with F measure revealed strong co-clustering of samples prepared in the same batch, which led to a batch-effect correction. The multiple sclerosis patient group was slightly younger than the control group. Significantly lower normalized Chao1 diversity was found in multiple sclerosis patients than in controls, suggesting substantial peripheral T-cell clonal expansion.

The protocol used for the library was PCR. For sequencing, an Illumina HiSeq 2500 was employed. To reduce PCR and sequencing biases, unique molecular identifiers were built into the TCR beta cDNA libraries. Every 1 to 10 million input T cells yielded approximately 500,000 cDNA molecules, meaning each molecule approximated one T cell. The patient libraries were prepared and sequenced with the same protocol used for the earlier healthy control dataset. Samples belonging to the same batch were prepared together, multiplexed and sequenced on a shared HiSeq lane. Processing in the source paper ran as follows. Raw barcoded reads were processed with MIGEC, and single-read molecular identifier groups were discarded before consensus assembly and CDR3 extraction. Clonotype tables were post-analysed with VDJtools, normalizing diversity by down-sampling all datasets to the smallest sample size. In repertoire overlap clustering, CDR3 amino acid sequences, but not nucleotide sequences, were matched to correct batch-related cross-sample contamination. TCRdb redid the processing of the public reads, applying fastp at Q25 and MiXCR, and retained in-frame beta chains. One record per CDR3 amino acid sequence lists the most common genes and DNA. These V and J calls derive from TCRdb rather than the authors' analysis. Across this sample there are approximately 180,000 distinct CDR3 sequences, with about 32% seen only once. The ten largest clonotypes hold less than 1.6% of the sample.

Concerning this clonotype itself: No antigen is known for it. The sample holds no much larger clone one base away, and base qualities are not on file.

TCR beta repertoires were profiled from peripheral blood of approximately 13 young patients with multiple sclerosis to demonstrate the VDJtools post-analysis software. The multiple sclerosis patients were children and adolescents ranging in age from 6 to 15 years. The specimen sequenced was blood. This sequence originates from a girl aged 10 to 17 with multiple sclerosis.

The base sequence is TGCGCCAGCAGCCCTACAGGGGGTTATTCACCCCTCCACTTT. Its protein product is CASSPTGGYSPLHF. The receptor chain draws on TRBV5-1 and TRBJ1-6; 8 central nucleotides agree with TRBD1. According to the germline V gene, CDR1 reads SGHRS and CDR2 reads YFSETQ. Spanning cysteine to phenylalanine, the CDR3 consists of 14 amino acids. Just CDR3 DNA is preserved here, 42 bases in frame from base 1. Trimming removed 4 bases from V and 8 bases from J; the gene matches leave 5 bases unexplained.